Included here is one TCR beta chain sequence, with context. No antigen is known for it. The PCR had 60 Vbeta and 13 Jbeta primers. Sequencing was performed with immunoSEQ multiplex PCR; in TCRdb, only in-frame clones are kept and a portion is missing. The sample totals over 100,000 clones. Germline V gives CDR1 SGDLS, CDR2 YYNGEE. The CDR3 length is 17 residues. V lost 4 bases to trimming and J lost 4 bases; unmatched junction nucleotides: 14. These data come from a study of cytomegalovirus exposure and HLA in healthy donors. Points from the study as a whole: TCR sequences were mostly rare, though some public TCRs occurred in many donors. In a later analysis, the majority of CMV-associated beta chains seemingly showed HLA restriction. Data from an earlier analysis indicated that most TCR beta V segments were productive either about 87% or about 30% of the time. Three CMV-associated chains were confirmed in vitro to be specific for CMV antigens.

The receptor was derived from a man younger than 45 in good health and CMV-seronegative. The genes are TRBV9 and TRBJ2-3, with TRBD2 matching 8 bases. Material for sequencing was PBMCs. CDR3 coding DNA: TGTGCCAGCAGCCTGACCGGGACTAGGGATAAGTCAGATACGCAGTATTTT. This translates into CASSLTGTRDKSDTQYF. Combining the CDR3 with reference TRBV9 and TRBJ2-3 gives the whole variable domain DSGVTQTPKHLITATGQRVTLRCSPRSGDLSVYWYQQSLDQGLQFLIQYYNGEERAKGNILERFSAQQFPDLHSELNLSSLELGDSALYFCASSLTGTRDKSDTQYFGPGTRLTVL.